This T cell receptor (beta chain) is drawn from a study of shared clonotypes between healthy human individuals. Study-wide findings and caveats: Naive subsets, compared against memory subsets, generally had larger estimated richness values. Sampling used blood alone; tissue repertoires probably differ.

Trimming cost V 2 bases and J 4 bases; bases outside gene matches: 2. This CDR3 has 14 amino acids. Germline values: CDR1 GTSNPN, CDR2 SVGIG (reference sequence). Comment on this clone: The target antigen is unknown.

Naive CD8 cells, CD45RO-negative and positively selected for CCR7, excluded terminally differentiated effector memory CD45RA+ cells. Produced via immunoSEQ multiplex PCR; TCRdb's table is partial and in-frame only. The table has about 2.2 million clones, approximately 92% seen once. This receptor was taken from a young man in good health. Some clones in this sample may be carry-over from other donors' samples. The V gene is TRBV30, the J gene TRBJ1-4; 9 nucleotides match TRBD1. Sequenced sample: naive CD8+ T cells from PBMCs. The CDR3, as DNA: TGTGCCTGGAGTCCGGACAGGGGTAATGAAAAACTGTTTTTT. It is translated as CAWSPDRGNEKLFF.